This T cell receptor beta chain was captured by sequencing in a study of blood T cells in healthy people across ages (dated by TCRdb to between 2014 and 2017). With respect to the entire study: In model experiments, template switching captured about one uniquely barcoded TCR beta cDNA molecule for every two T cells. The donors were split into four age groups: young (average around 15 years), middle-aged (around 37), aged (62) and long-lived (approximately 80). To avoid experimental bias, donors of different ages were distributed randomly across sequencing lanes. Using deep sequencing normalized with unique cDNA molecular identifiers, the study measured how TCR beta repertoire diversity changes with age. Using the same blood draw, the study looked at two additional independent replicas of 1 million unique cDNA reads for two donors, one aged 18 to 29 and the other aged 80 or older.

The roughly 39 donors, aged about 6 to 95 years, were systemically healthy Caucasian individuals from Russia. Each donor gave 8 to 10 milliliters of peripheral blood, drawn into EDTA-treated Vacutainer tubes. Ficoll-Paque density-gradient centrifugation was used to isolate PBMCs, with at least 6.5 million per sample. Trizol reagent was used to extract total RNA from PBMCs, with at least 5 micrograms per sample. For every donor, an aliquot of PBMCs went through flow cytometry to measure the percentages of naive CD45RAhigh/CD27high T cells. The CDR3 has 17 amino acids, counting the end cysteine and phenylalanine. CDR3 DNA only is kept here, 51 bases in frame from base 1. Per the germline V gene, MGHRA is the CDR1 and YSYEKL is the CDR2. A remark on this clonotype: This receptor's antigen is unknown. The junction shows a germline mismatch at one end, possibly a read error.

Libraries were built with 5' RACE. The sequencer listed for this sample is Illumina HiSeq 2500. The second PCR ran for roughly 7 to 11 cycles and used a J-beta primer mix along with a sample-barcoded 5' primer. A unique molecular identifier was introduced onto each TCR beta cDNA molecule by a template-switch 5' adaptor carrying 12 random nucleotides. Each sample yielded at least 2.5 million CDR3-containing paired-end reads. The Mint cDNA synthesis kit, primed by a TRBC-specific oligonucleotide, was used to synthesize first-strand cDNA from all RNA. Following uracil-DNA glycosylase treatment, a first 18-cycle PCR with universal primers M1SS and BC2_uni_R was performed on all cDNA. As for the authors' bioinformatics: Each sample was normalized by randomly selecting 1 million high-quality reads, each carrying a distinct molecular identifier. Instead of being binned into consensus sequences, reads that shared molecular identifiers were thrown out. MiTCR, with a Q25 quality threshold and the strictest error-elimination algorithm, was used for CDR3 identification, clonotype clustering and error correction. Lower-bound total TCR beta diversity was estimated with a nonparametric unseen species model using Euler transformation. Using fastp trimming at Q25 and MiXCR clonotype assembly, TCRdb reanalyzed the public sequencing data and kept in-frame beta chains. Duplicate CDR3 protein sequences are folded into a single record with the most common DNA and genes. TCRdb, rather than the study authors, made the V and J calls. The sample includes about 1.1 million distinct CDR3 sequences, with around two fifths observed a single time. Approximately 14% of the sample belongs to the ten largest clones.

What the authors observed across the whole study: Observed TCR beta diversity per million T cells fell roughly linearly with age, and a significant reduction was already apparent by age roughly 40. Because profiling used bulk unsorted PBMCs, naive and antigen-experienced compartments could not be compared conclusively. Because donor CMV infection status was unknown, age-related changes in expanded clonotypes were potentially confounded. A strong correlation was found between observed TCR beta diversity and the percentage of naive T cells measured by flow cytometry. Compared with the aged group, the long-lived group had more naive CD4+ T cells, fewer expanded clones and increased TCR diversity, suggesting age selection. Estimates of total diversity based on one million sequenced T cells were considered lower bounds and underestimates.

The receptor was derived from a young man in good health. This chain joins TRBV4-1 to TRBJ1-2; perhaps TRBD1 is the D gene, with 6 bases matching. Material for sequencing was blood. The CDR3 here reads CASSPTTGTIANHGYTF. The DNA sequence is TGCGCCAGCAGCCCCACTACCGGGACAATCGCTAACCATGGCTACACCTTT.